Presented here are 25 T cell receptor beta chains from one specimen sequenced in a study of patients and donors after allogeneic stem cell transplantation. TCRdb fed the RT-PCR reads into MiXCR, producing one record per CDR3 protein. The sample has 15,000 or so distinct CDR3 sequences; 25% to 30% are singletons. Input material: blood, either unsorted or a sorted T cell fraction (not recorded which). These receptors were collected from a human donor who was either an allogeneic HSCT recipient or a stem cell or donor lymphocyte infusion donor (not recorded which). It is not recorded whose cells these are; they may come from a transplant donor.

There are a few counts of this clonotype. This rearrangement joins TRBV4-3 to TRBJ1-1; unclear D gene. The V end was cut by 4 bases, the J end by 4 bases, with 22 bases between. Germline lookup yields CDR1 LGHNA and CDR2 YSLEER. CDR3 length equals 17 residues. The DNA for the CDR3 is TGCGCCAGCAGCCTACGCCAAGATGAGGTGAAGGGCACTGAAGCTTTCTTT. Protein product: CASSLRQDEVKGTEAFF.

The genes are TRBV5-1 and TRBJ2-7; D is undetermined. Germline values: CDR1 SGHRS, CDR2 YFSETQ. CDR3 size: 13 residues. V lost 0 bases, J lost 4 bases, and 8 bases lay in between. CDR3 protein: CASSLGTNYEQYF. The CDR3 region has the DNA TGCGCCAGCAGCTTGGGGACGAATTACGAGCAGTACTTC.

The V and J genes are TRBV30 and TRBJ1-1, with D uncertain. Germline V gene sequence: CDR1 GTSNPN, CDR2 SVGIG (reference sequence). Between the trimmed V and J ends, which lost 6 bases and 7 bases, there was a span of 15 bases. This CDR3 contains 12 residues. The CDR3: CACHRVLFEAFF. The CDR3 DNA follows: TGTGCCTGTCATAGGGTCCTCTTTGAAGCTTTCTTT. The whole variable domain, remainder taken from reference TRBV30 and TRBJ1-1, is SQTIHQWPATLVQPVGSPLSLECTVEGTSNPNLYWYRQAAGRGLQLLFYSVGIGQISSEVPQNLSASRPQDRQFILSSKKLLLSDSGFYLCACHRVLFEAFFGQGTRLTVV.

This clonotype was observed a few times. The V and J genes are TRBV5-6 and TRBJ1-1; 9 bases agree with TRBD1. The CDR3 loop spans 15 amino acids. The V gene's germline CDR1 is SGHDT and CDR2 YYEEEE. Trimming cost V 0 bases and J 0 bases; bases outside gene matches: 0. CDR3 in amino acids: CASSLDRGLNTEAFF. In nucleotides, the CDR3 is TGTGCCAGCAGCTTGGACAGGGGGCTGAACACTGAAGCTTTCTTT.

The chain uses TRBV5-1 and TRBJ1-4, with D tentatively TRBD1 (5 bases). The CDR3 loop spans 13 amino acids. Germline V CDR1 and CDR2: SGHRS, YFSETQ. V lost 5 bases to trimming and J lost 11 bases, with 16 bases between them. The CDR3 sequence: CASSRHTWGKLFF. The CDR3 bases are TGCGCCAGCAGTCGGCACACTTGGGGCAAACTGTTTTTT.

The V and J genes are TRBV5-5 and TRBJ2-3; weak D call: TRBD1 (6 bases). V dropped 6 bases and J dropped 3 bases, with 11 bases sitting between them. The V gene's germline CDR1 is SGHKS and CDR2 YYEKEE (reference sequence). The CDR3 length is 13 residues. The CDR3 DNA is TGTGCCAGCACCATAGGGGGAACAGATACGCAGTATTTT. Amino acid sequence: CASTIGGTDTQYF.

J is TRBJ2-3 and V is TRBV12-3 or TRBV12-4; D gene uncertain. The CDR3 has 15 residues. Trimming took off 5 bases at V and 5 bases at J, with 17 bases between the two ends. CDR3: CASSSPRVRRDTQYF. DNA of the CDR3: TGTGCCAGCAGTAGCCCTAGAGTGAGGAGAGATACGCAGTATTTT.

In its sample, this clonotype was seen a few times. The chain joins TRBV5-6 to TRBJ1-6; maybe TRBD1 (5 bases). The germline V gene encodes CDR1 SGHDT and CDR2 YYEEEE. CDR3 size: 14 residues. V was clipped by 0 bases and J by 9 bases, with 10 bases between them. The CDR3 here is CASSLEPGGSPLHF. The CDR3, as DNA: TGTGCCAGCAGCTTGGAACCCGGGGGTTCACCCCTCCACTTT. The complete variable domain, with remaining parts taken from reference TRBV5-6 and TRBJ1-6, reads DAGVTQSPTHLIKTRGQQVTLRCSPKSGHDTVSWYQQALGQGPQFIFQYYEEEERQRGNFPDRFSGHQFPNYSSELNVNALLLGDSALYLCASSLEPGGSPLHFGNGTRLTVT.

This clonotype has more than one count but fewer than ten. This chain joins TRBV7-9 and TRBJ1-5; D unclear. Germline V CDR1 and CDR2: SEHNR, FQNEAQ (reference sequence). This CDR3 contains 14 residues. The V end lost 6 bases, the J end lost 4 bases, and 13 bases lay between the germline ends. As DNA, the CDR3 is TGTGCCAGCAGTATTAGAGGGCGGAATCAGCCCCAGCATTTT. Translation: CASSIRGRNQPQHF.

The rearrangement links TRBV7-2 to TRBJ2-3; perhaps TRBD1 as D (6 bases). This CDR3 has 15 amino acids. Germline CDR1 SGHTA, CDR2 FQGNSA. V lost 0 bases and J 2 bases, leaving 9 bases between the germline ends. This CDR3 reads CASSLAYRVTDTQYF. CDR3 DNA sequence: TGTGCCAGCAGCTTAGCCTACAGGGTCACAGATACGCAGTATTTT. Combining the CDR3 with reference TRBV7-2 and TRBJ2-3 gives the whole variable domain GAGVSQSPSNKVTEKGKDVELRCDPISGHTALYWYRQSLGQGLEFLIYFQGNSAPDKSGLPSDRFSAERTGGSVSTLTIQRTQQEDSAVYLCASSLAYRVTDTQYFGPGTRLTVL.

The table lists this clonotype with a few counts. This sequence joins TRBV20-1 and TRBJ1-5, with TRBD1 identical over 7 bases. This CDR3 has 15 residues. Looked up from germline, CDR1 is DFQATT and CDR2 is SNEGSKA (reference sequence). The V and J ends lost 4 bases and 0 bases, in that order; junction bases with no gene match: 6. The CDR3 nucleotides are TGCAGTGCTATCCCGACAGGGTATAGCAATCAGCCCCAGCATTTT. Protein: CSAIPTGYSNQPQHF.

The chain is built from TRBV11-2 and TRBJ2-1; 8 positions match TRBD2. The CDR3 runs to 15 residues. Germline trimming cut 5 bases from V and 9 bases from J; bases unmatched to any gene: 12. Germline CDR1 SGHAT, CDR2 FQNNGV. The CDR3 loop reads CASSPPRTSMGEQFF. The CDR3 DNA reads TGTGCCAGCAGCCCTCCCAGGACTAGCATGGGTGAGCAGTTCTTC.

By frequency in the sample, this clonotype is medium-sized. V gene TRBV28 combines with J gene TRBJ1-3; TRBD1 is a possible D gene (5 bases). The length of the CDR3 is 14 residues. Trimming removed 8 bases at V and 7 bases at J, with 18 bases between. The germline CDR1 and CDR2 sequences are MDHEN and SYDVKM. The CDR3 DNA reads as TGTGCCAGCTCCTTAAACCAGGGAGGGAACACCATATATTTT. Translated: CASSLNQGGNTIYF.

The V and J genes are TRBV27 and TRBJ1-1; D perhaps matches TRBD1 (5 bases). Trimming removed 5 bases at V and 2 bases at J, with 12 bases between. CDR1 and CDR2 from the germline V gene are MNHEY and SMNVEV (reference sequence). The CDR3 covers 14 residues. The CDR3 spells CASSPRAFNTEAFF. CDR3 bases: TGTGCCAGCAGTCCCAGGGCCTTTAACACTGAAGCTTTCTTT.

This clonotype was seen a handful of times. V gene TRBV2 combines with J gene TRBJ1-2; D is unclear. Trimming removed 1 base from V and 8 bases from J, with 14 bases in between. Germline V lookup: CDR1 SNHLY, CDR2 FYNNEI. The CDR3 runs 14 residues. CDR3 DNA sequence: TGTGCCAGCAGTGAAGTAACAGTCCGAAGGGGCTACACCTTC. Amino acids: CASSEVTVRRGYTF.

This chain links TRBV4-3 with TRBJ1-4; D perhaps matches TRBD1 (5 bases). The CDR3 runs to 15 residues. Germline V CDR1 and CDR2: LGHNA, YSLEER. Trimming removed 4 bases at V and 7 bases at J, with 16 bases between. CDR3 in DNA: TGCGCCAGCAGCCTAGGGACCTCTTCGGGTGAAAAACTGTTTTTT. It translates to CASSLGTSSGEKLFF.

This clonotype was seen more than once but under ten times. This chain connects TRBV5-6 to TRBJ1-1; no reliable D call. Germline values: CDR1 SGHDT, CDR2 YYEEEE. The V gene lost 2 bases and the J gene lost 6 bases, with 8 bases spanning the gap. CDR3 length: 12 amino acids. The CDR3 sequence: CASSFFLAEAFF. The CDR3 nucleotides are TGTGCCAGCAGCTTTTTTTTGGCTGAAGCTTTCTTT.

The chain links TRBV6-2 or TRBV6-3 to TRBJ2-1; D gene ambiguous. V was clipped by 10 bases and J by 0 bases, with 19 bases between them. The CDR3 loop spans 16 amino acids. The V gene's germline CDR1 is MNHEY and CDR2 SVGEGT. For the CDR3, the DNA is TGTGCCACCCTCGACACCTCCGCCAGCTCCTACAATGAGCAGTTCTTC. This encodes CATLDTSASSYNEQFF.

This clonotype was seen a few times. The DNA for the CDR3 is TGTGCCAGCAGTCGTGATAATCAGCCCCAGCATTTT. Translation: CASSRDNQPQHF. The chain carries TRBV3-1 and TRBJ1-5; D is unclear. CDR3 size: 12 residues. Trimming pared 6 bases from V and 4 bases from J, leaving 7 bases between. Germline CDR1 LGHDT, CDR2 YNNKEL (reference sequence). Complete variable domain (other parts from reference TRBV3-1 and TRBJ1-5): DTAVSQTPKYLVTQMGNDKSIKCEQNLGHDTMYWYKQDSKKFLKIMFSYNNKELIINETVPNRFSPKSPDKAHLNLHINSLELGDSAVYFCASSRDNQPQHFGDGTRLSIL.

The chain uses TRBV12-3 or TRBV12-4 and TRBJ1-3; D ambiguous. CDR3 length: 15 amino acids. Trimming shortened V by 6 bases and J by 3 bases, and 15 bases separated the two germline ends. The DNA of the CDR3 is TGTGCCAGCAGCCCACGAGGGATAGGTGGAAACACCATATATTTT. Translating it yields CASSPRGIGGNTIYF.

This clonotype showed up many times. This chain joins TRBV20-1 and TRBJ1-1, with D unclear. The CDR3 is made up of 14 amino acids. The germline V and J ends were trimmed by 0 bases and 2 bases, with 10 bases remaining between them. Germline V CDR1 and CDR2: DFQATT, SNEGSKA (reference sequence). This chain's CDR3 is CSARDPKANTEAFF. DNA for the CDR3: TGCAGTGCTAGAGATCCGAAAGCAAACACTGAAGCTTTCTTT.

The genes are TRBV7-9 and TRBJ1-1, with 8 bases identical to TRBD1. J gave up 7 bases and V 5 bases, and 12 bases lay outside the gene matches. Germline V lookup: CDR1 SEHNR, CDR2 FQNEAQ (reference sequence). The CDR3 runs to 15 residues. The CDR3 reads CASSPRTGKEGEAFF. CDR3 nucleotide sequence: TGTGCCAGCAGCCCAAGGACAGGGAAGGAGGGTGAAGCTTTCTTT.

This clonotype was detected a few times. The chain has TRBV20-1 and TRBJ1-6; the match to TRBD1 covers 8 bases. V shed 5 bases, J shed 9 bases, and the junction held 6 bases outside the gene matches. This CDR3 is built from 13 residues. Germline V gene data show CDR1 as DFQATT and CDR2 as SNEGSKA (reference sequence). In DNA, the CDR3 is TGCAGTGCTCTTGGGACAGGCGGTTCACCCCTCCACTTT. The encoded protein is CSALGTGGSPLHF.

V gene TRBV7-6 combines with J gene TRBJ1-6; D is uncertain. CDR1 and CDR2 (germline): SGHVS, FNYEAQ. Between the trimmed V and J ends, which lost 10 bases and 0 bases, there was a span of 16 bases. The CDR3 has 16 residues. CDR3 region: CATRPRFDSYNSPLHF. The CDR3 DNA reads as TGTGCCACCCGGCCGAGGTTCGACTCCTATAATTCACCCCTCCACTTT. Using reference TRBV7-6 and TRBJ1-6 for the parts outside the CDR3, the full variable domain is GAGVSQSPRYKVTKRGQDVALRCDPISGHVSLYWYRQALGQGPEFLTYFNYEAQQDKSGLPNDRFSAERPEGSISTLTIQRTEQRDSAMYRCATRPRFDSYNSPLHFGNGTRLTVT.

This clonotype was counted a few times. V and J are TRBV7-6 and TRBJ1-2; D is ambiguous. V gave up 1 base and J gave up 4 bases, with 10 bases separating them. Germline V CDR1 and CDR2: SGHVS, FNYEAQ. This CDR3 contains 14 residues. The CDR3 DNA reads as TGTGCCAGCAGCTTAGGTGGGCGAGGCTATGGCTACACCTTC. Translation: CASSLGGRGYGYTF.